These 18 T cell receptor beta chains came from one sample sequenced in a study of blood T cell repertoires in COVID-19. Data came from immunoSEQ multiplex PCR; TCRdb stores just in-frame clones and leaves some out. The sample holds around 250,000 clones, roughly 82% seen once. Sequencing was carried out using peripheral blood. These receptors all come from a man older than 75 with acute or convalescent COVID-19.

In its sample, this clone was seen a few times. The rearrangement uses TRBV6-4 and TRBJ2-2; TRBD2 might be the D (6 bases). Trimming took off 7 bases at V and 2 bases at J, with 17 bases between the two ends. The CDR3 contains 16 residues. The germline V gene encodes CDR1 MRHNA and CDR2 SNTAGT. CDR3: CASTLDGTLNTGELFF. The CDR3 DNA follows: TGTGCCAGCACCCTTGACGGGACTCTAAACACCGGGGAGCTGTTTTTT.

The rearrangement links TRBV6-6 to TRBJ1-3; maybe TRBD1 (6 bases). Trimming stripped 5 bases from V and 2 bases from J, with 13 bases between. Germline loops: CDR1 MNHNY, CDR2 SVGAGI (reference sequence). There are 15 residues in the CDR3. The CDR3 region has the DNA TGTGCCAGCAGTGACCAGGGGAAAGCTGGAAACACCATATATTTT. Its translation: CASSDQGKAGNTIYF.

V usage is TRBV6-5 and J usage is TRBJ1-5; D might be TRBD1 (5 bases). The germline V gene has CDR1 MNHEY and CDR2 SVGAGI. The CDR3 is 13 residues long. The V and J ends lost 6 bases and 4 bases respectively, with 10 bases between them. The CDR3 protein is CASSLDRNQPQHF. The CDR3 DNA follows: TGTGCCAGCAGCCTCGACAGAAATCAGCCCCAGCATTTT.

The J gene is TRBJ2-7, the V gene TRBV23-1; tentatively, D is TRBD1 (5 bases). TRBV23-1 has ORF status, its function being uncertain. Deletions cut 4 bases from V and 6 bases from J, with 13 bases between. The CDR3 spans 13 residues. This CDR3 reads CASSLRTQSEQYF. Here the CDR3 DNA reads TGCGCCAGCAGTCTTCGGACACAGTCCGAGCAGTACTTC.

The genes are TRBV28 and TRBJ2-1, with 10 nucleotides matching TRBD1. With 8 bases clipped from V and 5 bases from J, the junction kept 6 bases outside the gene matches. Germline CDR1 and CDR2: MDHEN and SYDVKM. The CDR3 is 14 residues long. Here the CDR3 DNA reads TGTGCCAGCGGCCGGACAGGGGGTAACAATGAGCAGTTCTTC. Translating it yields CASGRTGGNNEQFF. Supplemented by reference TRBV28 and TRBJ2-1, the full variable domain reads DVKVTQSSRYLVKRTGEKVFLECVQDMDHENMFWYRQDPGLGLRLIYFSYDVKMKEKGDIPEGYSVSREKKERFSLILESASTNQTSMYLCASGRTGGNNEQFFGPGTRLTVL.

A remark on this clone: The conserved closing phenylalanine or tryptophan is absent in this CDR3, likely reflecting a read error. The limits of the CDR3 on the DNA are not certain, so only TCRdb's listed CDR3 is given. The gene calls are TRBV24-1 and TRBJ1-1. Looked up from germline, CDR1 is KGHDR and CDR2 is SFDVKD. The CDR3 is 10 residues long, counting both termini. CDR3 sequence reads: CATSELTYTS.

To note about this clone: Within the sample, other DNA sequences also encode this same CDR3. The chain is built from TRBV18 and TRBJ1-1; D is unresolved. V was pared by 6 bases and J by 0 bases, with 8 bases between. The V gene's germline CDR1 is KGHSH and CDR2 LQKENI. The CDR3 length is 13 residues. The CDR3 loop reads CASSPDMNTEAFF. Written as DNA, the CDR3 is TGTGCCAGCTCCCCAGACATGAACACTGAAGCTTTCTTT.

This clone was counted only a few times. The J gene is TRBJ1-1, the V gene TRBV15, with D hard to call. Trimming left V 1 base short and J 1 base short, with 10 bases between. The CDR3 has 15 amino acids. Per germline, CDR1 LNHNV and CDR2 YYDKDF (reference sequence). The CDR3 protein is CATSRGSPGNTEAFF. The CDR3 DNA is TGTGCCACCAGCAGAGGGTCTCCGGGGAACACTGAAGCTTTCTTT.

The V and J genes are TRBV7-3 and TRBJ2-2; 11 bases fit TRBD2. The germline V gene has CDR1 SGHTA and CDR2 FQGTGA. This CDR3 is built from 17 residues. With V trimmed by 3 bases and J by 2 bases, 5 bases remained unmatched. The CDR3 region is CASSLTSGTTNTGELFF. The DNA for the CDR3 is TGTGCCAGCAGCTTGACTAGCGGGACGACAAACACCGGGGAGCTGTTTTTT.

This chain joins TRBV5-5 and TRBJ2-7; maybe TRBD1 (6 bases). The CDR3 is made up of 14 amino acids. V lost 0 bases to trimming and J lost 6 bases, with 13 bases between them. The germline CDR1 and CDR2 sequences are SGHKS and YYEKEE (reference sequence). CDR3 in DNA: TGTGCCAGCAGCTTGGGGGACACTTCTTCCGAGCAGTACTTC. Protein: CASSLGDTSSEQYF. The whole variable domain, filled in from reference TRBV5-5 and TRBJ2-7, reads DAGVTQSPTHLIKTRGQQVTLRCSPISGHKSVSWYQQVLGQGPQFIFQYYEKEERGRGNFPDRFSARQFPNYSSELNVNALLLGDSALYLCASSLGDTSSEQYFGPGTRLTVT.

The rearrangement joins TRBV5-4 to TRBJ1-3, with 10 nucleotides matching TRBD1. Germline trimming cut 4 bases from V and 7 bases from J; bases unmatched to any gene: 8. CDR1 and CDR2 from the germline V gene are SGHNT and YYREEE (reference sequence). This CDR3 has 15 amino acids. The CDR3 loop is CASSLRQGAKNTIYF. As DNA, the CDR3 is TGTGCCAGCAGCCTTCGACAGGGGGCAAAGAACACCATATATTTT.

This clone was seen once. The chain joins TRBV29-1 to TRBJ2-7; D remains unclear. In germline, CDR1 is SQVTM, CDR2 ANQGSEA. The CDR3 totals 13 residues. V gave up 4 bases and J gave up 0 bases, with 10 bases separating them. In nucleotides, the CDR3 is TGCAGCGTTGGACTGGTGGGCTCCTACGAGCAGTACTTC. Amino acid sequence: CSVGLVGSYEQYF.

This clone was recorded only once. The chain joins TRBV18 to TRBJ1-2, with 7 bases lining up with TRBD1. Germline loops: CDR1 KGHSH, CDR2 LQKENI. The CDR3 runs to 12 residues. The ends lost 8 bases at V and 8 bases at J; junction bases unmatched: 8. The CDR3 is CASTGEANGYTF. DNA for the CDR3: TGTGCCAGCACAGGGGAAGCAAACGGCTACACCTTC.

CDR3 DNA sequence: TGTGCCAGCAGCTCCGTCCGAGGGGGCGGACTGTTTTTT. Translating gives CASSSVRGGGLFF. This rearrangement joins TRBV11-2 to TRBJ1-4; 7 bases fit TRBD1. CDR3 length equals 13 residues. From germline, CDR1 is SGHAT and CDR2 FQNNGV. V shed 4 bases and J 13 bases; nucleotides not matched to a gene: 9.

The chain links TRBV19 to TRBJ1-5; unclear D gene. The germline V and J ends were trimmed by 4 bases and 5 bases, with 12 bases remaining between them. The CDR3 sequence is 14 residues long. The germline CDR1 and CDR2 sequences are LNHDA and SQIVND (reference sequence). CDR3: CASSRNQGDQPQHF. As DNA, the CDR3 is TGTGCCAGTAGTAGGAACCAAGGAGATCAGCCCCAGCATTTT.

This clone has only a few counts. DNA for the CDR3: TGTGCCAGCAGCACCGGGATCCTCTACGAGCAGTACTTC. As protein: CASSTGILYEQYF. The genes are TRBV5-5 and TRBJ2-7; possibly TRBD2 for D (5 bases). V shed 4 bases and J shed 3 bases, with 11 bases lying between them. This CDR3 is 13 amino acids long. Germline V lookup: CDR1 SGHKS, CDR2 YYEKEE (reference sequence).

This clone was detected only once. This rearrangement joins TRBV10-2 to TRBJ2-7; TRBD1 is a possible D gene (5 bases). This CDR3 is 14 amino acids long. Germline V gives CDR1 WSHSY, CDR2 SAAADI. Trimming cost V 0 bases and J 5 bases, with 11 bases left between them. The CDR3 DNA follows: TGCGCCAGCAGTGAGTCTCGTCGACAGAACGAGCAGTACTTC. Amino acid sequence: CASSESRRQNEQYF.

In DNA form, the CDR3 reads TGTGCCAGCAGCTGGGAGCTAGCGGCAGGGGAGCAGTACTTC. Its protein product is CASSWELAAGEQYF. This chain joins TRBV5-5 and TRBJ2-7, with TRBD2 matching over 7 bases. The CDR3 contains 14 residues. Germline CDR1 is SGHKS and CDR2 is YYEKEE (reference sequence). The ends lost 3 bases at V and 7 bases at J; junction bases unmatched: 10.